The 25 T cell receptor beta chains in this list originate from one sample, sequenced in a study of early T cells in non-severe SARS-CoV-2 infection. TCRdb recomputed calls from the 5' RACE reads with MiXCR, one row per CDR3 protein. This table has 70,000 or so distinct CDR3 sequences, about 4.9% appearing once. Sequenced material: whole blood, taken at baseline. The receptors originated from an adult who was a healthcare worker with PCR-confirmed SARS-CoV-2 infection or an uninfected control (not recorded which). The donor label of this sample is uncertain.

This clonotype has at least ten counts. The V call is TRBV7-2, the J call TRBJ1-4; D remains ambiguous. The CDR3 is 15 amino acids. Germline V lookup: CDR1 SGHTA, CDR2 FQGNSA. Deletions cut 4 bases from V and 0 bases from J, with 9 bases between. CDR3 sequence (DNA): TGTGCCAGCAGCTCGGACGGGGCAACTAATGAAAAACTGTTTTTT. The encoded protein is CASSSDGATNEKLFF.

This sequence joins TRBV7-2 and TRBJ2-7; TRBD1 agrees at 9 bases. The CDR3 has 12 amino acids. From germline, CDR1 is SGHTA and CDR2 FQGNSA. V was pared by 0 bases and J by 12 bases, with 3 bases of the junction left unmatched. CDR3 nucleotides: TGTGCCAGCAGCTTAGCCGGACAGGGGAGGTACTTC. As protein: CASSLAGQGRYF.

This clonotype has at least ten counts. This sequence joins TRBV7-9 and TRBJ2-7; 8 positions match TRBD2. This CDR3 comprises 13 residues. With 4 bases clipped from V and 6 bases from J, the junction kept 5 bases outside the gene matches. The germline V gene encodes CDR1 SEHNR and CDR2 FQNEAQ (reference sequence). For the CDR3, the DNA is TGTGCCAGCAGCTCTACGGGGGGGTCCGAGCAGTACTTC. Encoded protein: CASSSTGGSEQYF.

This clonotype appeared many times. The chain recombines TRBV29-1 with TRBJ2-5; 9 nucleotides agree with TRBD2. The trim removed 5 bases at V and 2 bases at J, leaving 0 bases unmatched. The CDR3 is 12 residues long. Germline CDR1 SQVTM, CDR2 ANQGSEA. This chain's CDR3 is CSVTSGQETQYF. CDR3 DNA sequence: TGCAGCGTTACTAGCGGGCAAGAGACCCAGTACTTC.

This clonotype has only a few counts. The rearrangement uses TRBV5-1 and TRBJ1-6, with 10 positions matching TRBD1. CDR3 length: 14 residues. V was clipped by 4 bases and J by 10 bases; unmatched bases: 5. Germline loops: CDR1 SGHRS, CDR2 YFSETQ. CDR3 loop: CASSADRGRSPLHF. The CDR3 DNA is TGCGCCAGCAGCGCGGACAGGGGGAGGTCACCCCTCCACTTT.

This clonotype was recorded at least ten times. The V and J genes are TRBV20-1 and TRBJ2-3; D may be TRBD2 (7 bases). Germline V lookup: CDR1 DFQATT, CDR2 SNEGSKA (reference sequence). V lost 0 bases and J 3 bases, leaving 13 bases between the germline ends. The CDR3 totals 15 residues. This CDR3 reads CSAREGGAWTDTQYF. The CDR3, as DNA: TGCAGTGCTAGAGAAGGGGGGGCCTGGACAGATACGCAGTATTTT.

In this sample, this clonotype turned up a few times. V gene TRBV7-6 combines with J gene TRBJ2-2; 7 bases fit TRBD2. The germline CDR1 and CDR2 sequences are SGHVS and FNYEAQ. J gave up 1 base and V 8 bases, and 4 bases lay outside the gene matches. The CDR3 runs 14 residues. In nucleotides, the CDR3 is TGTGCCAGCCCCGCGGGGGAGAACACCGGGGAGCTGTTTTTT. Translating gives CASPAGENTGELFF.

This clonotype was picked up many times. The J gene is TRBJ1-3, the V gene TRBV20-1; 7 bases are a match to TRBD1. The ends lost 1 base at V and 4 bases at J; junction bases unmatched: 13. The length of the CDR3 is 17 residues. Germline CDR1 DFQATT, CDR2 SNEGSKA (reference sequence). DNA for the CDR3: TGCAGTGCTAGAGTCTCAAGGGGGCGAAAGTCCGGAAACACCATATATTTT. Translation gives CSARVSRGRKSGNTIYF.

The table lists this clonotype with many counts. The chain employs TRBV6-2 or TRBV6-3 and TRBJ2-7; D gene ambiguous. Germline CDR1 is MNHEY and CDR2 is SVGEGT. Trimming shortened V by 2 bases and J by 4 bases, and 9 bases separated the two germline ends. This CDR3 region has 13 residues. Written as DNA, the CDR3 is TGTGCCAGCAGTTACCGACGGCAATACGAGCAGTACTTC. Translated: CASSYRRQYEQYF.

V gene TRBV27 combines with J gene TRBJ2-7, with 8 positions matching TRBD1. V lost 2 bases, J lost 3 bases, and 3 bases stayed unmatched. Germline loops: CDR1 MNHEY, CDR2 SMNVEV (reference sequence). The CDR3 is 14 residues long. The CDR3 DNA follows: TGTGCCAGCAGTTTAACAGGGGGTTTCTACGAGCAGTACTTC. Protein sequence: CASSLTGGFYEQYF.

Many counts were recorded for this clonotype. The rearrangement links TRBV7-6 to TRBJ2-1; TRBD2 agrees at 9 bases. V dropped 1 base and J dropped 4; count of bases not matched to a gene: 8. Per the germline V gene, CDR1 is SGHVS and CDR2 is FNYEAQ. The CDR3 is 17 residues long. Here the CDR3 reads CASSLGPTSGLYNEQFF. In DNA form, the CDR3 reads TGTGCCAGCAGCTTAGGGCCGACTAGCGGCCTATACAATGAGCAGTTCTTC.

Ten or more counts support this clonotype. The genes are TRBV27 and TRBJ2-1; D gene ambiguous. CDR3 size: 15 residues. CDR1 MNHEY and CDR2 SMNVEV come from the germline V gene (reference sequence). Trimming took 4 bases from V and 4 from J, leaving 14 bases between them. The CDR3 bases are TGTGCCAGCAGTTACGACCCCTCCGTTTACAATGAGCAGTTCTTC. It yields the protein CASSYDPSVYNEQFF.

This clonotype was counted at least ten times. The CDR3, as DNA: TGTGCCAGCACAGTAGGCCCTAGCACAGATACGCAGTATTTT. Translated: CASTVGPSTDTQYF. The chain uses TRBV6-5 and TRBJ2-3; the D is unclear. Germline V gives CDR1 MNHEY, CDR2 SVGAGI. The CDR3 spans 14 residues. Trimming removed 7 bases at V and 0 bases at J, with 11 bases between.

V gene TRBV11-2 combines with J gene TRBJ2-1, with D unclear. CDR1 SGHAT and CDR2 FQNNGV come from the germline V gene. V was cut by 4 bases and J by 3 bases, with 13 bases left in between. The CDR3 extends over 15 amino acids. In DNA, the CDR3 is TGTGCCAGCAGCTGGACCCCAGGATACTACAATGAGCAGTTCTTC. Translated, it gives CASSWTPGYYNEQFF.

This clonotype came up many times. V gene TRBV7-2 combines with J gene TRBJ1-1; 7 nucleotides align to TRBD1. The CDR3 runs 14 residues. The V gene end was trimmed by 5 bases and the J gene end by 5 bases; junction bases not matched to a gene: 8. CDR1 SGHTA and CDR2 FQGNSA come from the germline V gene. The CDR3 coding sequence is TGTGCCAGCAGCCCCGGACAGGTGCGAACTGAAGCTTTCTTT. Translating gives CASSPGQVRTEAFF.

This clonotype was counted at least ten times. The V call is TRBV12-3 or TRBV12-4, the J call TRBJ2-7; perhaps TRBD1 as D (5 bases). The V end lost 5 bases, the J end lost 3 bases, and 8 bases lay between the germline ends. This CDR3 has 12 amino acids. CDR3 nucleotide sequence: TGTGCCAGCAGTCCAAGGGGCTACGAGCAGTACTTC. Translation gives CASSPRGYEQYF.

The chain links TRBV20-1 to TRBJ1-5, with D perhaps TRBD1 (5 bases). V was cut by 0 bases and J by 3 bases, with 12 bases left in between. CDR1 is DFQATT and CDR2 is SNEGSKA in the germline V gene (reference sequence). The CDR3 runs 15 residues. CDR3 nucleotide sequence: TGCAGTGCTAGAGATAGGTCAGGGACCAATCAGCCCCAGCATTTT. This translates into CSARDRSGTNQPQHF.

The sample holds many counts of this clonotype. The chain joins TRBV20-1 to TRBJ2-7; D perhaps matches TRBD1 (6 bases). V was pared by 4 bases and J by 5 bases, with 18 bases between. In germline, CDR1 is DFQATT, CDR2 SNEGSKA (reference sequence). The CDR3 contains 14 residues. The CDR3 protein is CSAKVGQGSNEQYF. DNA of the CDR3: TGCAGTGCTAAGGTGGGGCAGGGGAGCAACGAGCAGTACTTC.

This clonotype has at least ten counts. The chain carries TRBV10-3 and TRBJ2-7, with 8 bases aligning to TRBD1. V shed 10 bases and J 1 base; nucleotides not matched to a gene: 6. Germline V CDR1 and CDR2: ENHRY, SYGVKD. The CDR3 consists of 13 residues. CDR3 sequence: CANSGGWSYEQYF. CDR3 in DNA: TGTGCCAACTCAGGGGGCTGGTCCTACGAGCAGTACTTC.

This clonotype came up many times. The chain links TRBV7-9 to TRBJ1-6; 9 bases are a match to TRBD1. The V and J ends lost 5 bases and 11 bases, in that order; junction bases with no gene match: 16. Germline lookup yields CDR1 SEHNR and CDR2 FQNEAQ (reference sequence). This CDR3 contains 17 residues. The DNA of the CDR3 is TGTGCCAGCAGCGTCGGGACAGGGTCAACCGGGGGGACACCCCTCCACTTT. It yields the protein CASSVGTGSTGGTPLHF.

This clonotype has at least ten counts. The chain recombines TRBV11-2 with TRBJ2-7; D remains unclear. This CDR3 region has 15 residues. Germline V gives CDR1 SGHAT, CDR2 FQNNGV. The V and J ends lost 6 bases and 7 bases respectively, with 22 bases between them. CDR3 protein: CASSHTRPTSWEQYF. CDR3 DNA: TGTGCCAGCAGTCACACAAGGCCCACAAGTTGGGAGCAGTACTTC.

In its sample, this clonotype was seen a few times. This chain connects TRBV12-3 or TRBV12-4 to TRBJ2-2; D is uncertain. With 4 bases removed from V and 5 bases from J, the gap between germline ends came to 2 bases. The CDR3 length is 11 residues. CDR3 DNA: TGTGCCAGCAGTTCTACCGGGGAGCTGTTTTTT. Its protein product is CASSSTGELFF.

V and J are TRBV12-3 or TRBV12-4 and TRBJ2-2, with D perhaps matching TRBD2 (5 bases). The V end was cut by 3 bases, the J end by 3 bases, with 14 bases between. The CDR3 totals 16 residues. The CDR3 sequence is CASSFLPRGDTGELFF. CDR3 sequence (DNA): TGTGCCAGCAGTTTTCTTCCTCGGGGTGACACCGGGGAGCTGTTTTTT.

This clonotype was seen ten or more times. This sequence joins TRBV20-1 and TRBJ2-1; TRBD2 aligns across 8 bases. Trimming at V came to 3 bases and at J to 0 bases, leaving 1 base not matched to a gene. CDR1 and CDR2 (germline): DFQATT, SNEGSKA (reference sequence). The length of the CDR3 is 14 residues. CDR3 in DNA: TGCAGTGCTAGCGGGGGGGCCTCCTACAATGAGCAGTTCTTC. Translated: CSASGGASYNEQFF.

This clonotype has a count of ten or more. This rearrangement joins TRBV4-2 to TRBJ2-1; weak D call: TRBD2 (6 bases). Germline CDR1 and CDR2: LGHNA and YNFKEQ. Trimming shortened V by 4 bases and J by 8 bases, and 12 bases separated the two germline ends. This CDR3 has 13 amino acids. This CDR3 reads CASSPGDRDEQFF. DNA for the CDR3: TGTGCCAGCAGCCCGGGAGATAGGGATGAGCAGTTCTTC.